One sample yielded the 14 T cell receptor beta chains listed below, sequenced in a study of cytomegalovirus exposure and HLA in healthy donors (dated by TCRdb to the late 2010s). To prepare the library, the immunoSEQ multiplex PCR assay was applied. For the multiplex PCR, a mixture combining 60 forward primers for TCR Vbeta segments and 13 reverse primers for TCR Jbeta segments was used. The table comes from immuneACCESS by way of TCRdb, which keeps in-frame sequences with V and J called. Part of the clones is missing from these tables; in studies checked, under half for an unresolved V gene and the rest for unknown reasons. The table kept for this sample lists 38,000 or so clones. The ten largest clones take up 7% to 9.5% of the sample. Material: PBMCs. All receptors come from a man aged 35 to 55 in good health and CMV-seropositive.

The rearrangement joins TRBV28 to TRBJ1-5; 10 bases line up with TRBD1. J lost 0 bases, V lost 7 bases, and 6 bases had no gene match. The CDR3 length is 16 residues. The V gene's germline CDR1 is MDHEN and CDR2 SYDVKM. The CDR3 protein is CASTSGQGHSNQPQHF. The CDR3 nucleotides are TGTGCCAGCACCTCGGGACAGGGGCATAGCAATCAGCCCCAGCATTTT.

V is TRBV2 and J is TRBJ2-3; a possible D gene is TRBD2 (6 bases). V lost 1 base and J 5 bases, leaving 10 bases between the germline ends. Germline V gene lookup returns CDR1 SNHLY and CDR2 FYNNEI. This CDR3 has 14 amino acids. The CDR3: CASSEGLARDTQYF. CDR3 in DNA: TGTGCCAGCAGTGAAGGGCTAGCGAGAGATACGCAGTATTTT. The full variable domain, with the rest looked up from reference TRBV2 and TRBJ2-3, is EPEVTQTPSHQVTQMGQEVILRCVPISNHLYFYWYRQILGQKVEFLVSFYNNEISEKSEIFDDQFSVERPDGSNFTLKIRSTKLEDSAMYFCASSEGLARDTQYFGPGTRLTVL.

The chain couples TRBV9 to TRBJ1-2, with a tentative D call TRBD1 (5 bases). From germline, CDR1 is SGDLS and CDR2 YYNGEE. V was clipped by 3 bases and J by 4 bases, with 19 bases between them. The CDR3 consists of 16 residues. The CDR3 DNA reads as TGTGCCAGCAGCGCCCAGACAGCCACCCCGGTCTATGGCTACACCTTC. This sequence encodes CASSAQTATPVYGYTF.

The rearrangement links TRBV7-9 to TRBJ1-2, with D possibly TRBD1 on 6 matching bases. Germline loops: CDR1 SEHNR, CDR2 FQNEAQ (reference sequence). The V and J ends lost 4 bases and 4 bases respectively, with 13 bases between them. The CDR3 runs to 14 residues. CDR3 bases: TGTGCCAGCAGCTGGCCGGGACAAACCTATGGCTACACCTTC. Translating it yields CASSWPGQTYGYTF.

The chain is built from TRBV2 and TRBJ2-5; 10 nucleotides agree with TRBD1. V lost 4 bases to trimming and J lost 4 bases; unmatched junction nucleotides: 9. CDR3 length: 16 amino acids. Germline V gene data show CDR1 as SNHLY and CDR2 as FYNNEI. This CDR3 reads CASSGGTGAGGETQYF. CDR3 in DNA: TGTGCCAGCAGTGGGGGGACAGGGGCGGGGGGAGAGACCCAGTACTTC.

V and J are TRBV19 and TRBJ2-7; 9 bases are a match to TRBD2. The CDR3 consists of 16 residues. V gave up 3 bases and J gave up 9 bases; unmatched junction bases: 15. CDR1 is LNHDA and CDR2 is SQIVND in the germline V gene (reference sequence). CDR3 nucleotide sequence: TGTGCCAGTAGTATCGGAACAGCGGGAGGAATCGCTTTGCAGTACTTC. Its protein product is CASSIGTAGGIALQYF.

The rearrangement uses TRBV5-1 and TRBJ2-3; 7 bases align to TRBD1. V lost 0 bases and J lost 2; bases outside the gene matches: 6. The germline V gene encodes CDR1 SGHRS and CDR2 YFSETQ. The CDR3 is made up of 16 amino acids. The CDR3 bases are TGCGCCAGCAGCTTGGCCGGGACAGTAGCCACAGATACGCAGTATTTT. Its translation is CASSLAGTVATDTQYF.

This chain links TRBV7-2 with TRBJ1-2; TRBD1 matches 8 bases. The length of the CDR3 is 13 residues. From germline, CDR1 is SGHTA and CDR2 FQGNSA. The J segment lost 7 bases and the V segment lost 5 bases, leaving 6 bases of the junction unmatched. The CDR3 protein is CASSPGQGGGYTF. The CDR3 coding sequence is TGTGCCAGCAGCCCCGGACAGGGTGGTGGCTACACCTTC.

The chain has TRBV15 and TRBJ1-1; TRBD1 agrees at 7 bases. The CDR3 totals 15 residues. The trim removed 0 bases at V and 6 bases at J, leaving 7 bases unmatched. The germline CDR1 and CDR2 sequences are LNHNV and YYDKDF (reference sequence). The CDR3 bases are TGTGCCACCAGCAGAGAGACAGGGCTTTCCCCTGAAGCTTTCTTT. The encoded protein is CATSRETGLSPEAFF. The whole variable domain, filled in from reference TRBV15 and TRBJ1-1, reads DAMVIQNPRYQVTQFGKPVTLSCSQTLNHNVMYWYQQKSSQAPKLLFHYYDKDFNNEADTPDNFQSRRPNTSFCFLDIRSPGLGDTAMYLCATSRETGLSPEAFFGQGTRLTVV.

About this clone itself: The CDR3 does not close with the conserved phenylalanine or tryptophan, likely indicating a read error. The chain carries TRBV30 and TRBJ2-7; 14 bases agree with TRBD2. The CDR3 has 22 residues. Germline V CDR1 and CDR2: GTSNPN, SVGIG (reference sequence). Trimming took 0 bases from V and 0 from J; bases not matched to a gene: 19. The CDR3 DNA follows: TGTGCCTGGAGTGTCCTGGGACAGGGCCGACTAGCGGGAGGGTACAGCTCCTACGAGCAGTACCTC. Residues: CAWSVLGQGRLAGGYSSYEQYL.

This sequence joins TRBV13 and TRBJ2-4, with unresolved D. The germline V and J ends were trimmed by 1 base and 0 bases, with 7 bases remaining between them. The germline V gene encodes CDR1 PRHDT and CDR2 FYEKMQ (reference sequence). The CDR3 runs to 15 residues. The CDR3 reads CASSLDWQAKNIQYF. DNA for the CDR3: TGTGCCAGCAGCTTAGATTGGCAAGCCAAAAACATTCAGTACTTC.

The CDR3 protein is CASSLWGADEQYF. In nucleotides, the CDR3 is TGTGCCAGCAGCTTATGGGGAGCGGACGAGCAGTACTTC. The chain recombines TRBV11-3 with TRBJ2-7; possibly TRBD2 for D (5 bases). Germline V CDR1 and CDR2: SGHNT, YENEEA. This CDR3 has 13 amino acids. Trimming took 2 bases from V and 5 from J, leaving 10 bases between them. Together with reference TRBV11-3 and TRBJ2-7, the CDR3 gives the full variable domain: EAGVVQSPRYKIIEKKQPVAFWCNPISGHNTLYWYLQNLGQGPELLIRYENEEAVDDSQLPKDRFSAERLKGVDSTLKIQPAELGDSAVYLCASSLWGADEQYFGPGTRLTVT.

This rearrangement joins TRBV5-1 to TRBJ2-1; 10 bases map to TRBD2. The CDR3 has 15 residues. The germline V gene has CDR1 SGHRS and CDR2 YFSETQ. V trimming: 0 bases; J trimming: 9 bases; junction bases outside the gene matches: 6. DNA for the CDR3: TGCGCCAGCAGCTTGGCACTAGCGGGATCTGGTGAGCAGTTCTTC. The encoded protein is CASSLALAGSGEQFF.

V usage is TRBV28 and J usage is TRBJ2-2; TRBD1 agrees at 12 bases. With 1 base clipped from V and 1 base from J, the junction kept 4 bases outside the gene matches. Germline CDR1 MDHEN, CDR2 SYDVKM. The CDR3 is made up of 18 amino acids. CDR3 sequence: CASSLYGTGGRNTGELFF. DNA for the CDR3: TGTGCCAGCAGTTTATATGGGACAGGGGGCCGGAACACCGGGGAGCTGTTTTTT.